A single sample gave rise to the 18 T cell receptor beta chains below, sequenced in a study of blood T cell repertoires in COVID-19. Profiling relied on immunoSEQ multiplex PCR, and the TCRdb table lists in-frame clones only, not all of them. The sample consists of 100,000 to 150,000 clones, around four fifths of them appearing once. Material for sequencing was PBMCs or T cells enriched from blood (not recorded which). The source is a man aged 40-55 years with acute COVID-19.

In DNA form, the CDR3 reads TGTGCCATCAGTGAGTCGGGGAAAGGGGAAGAAAAACTGTTTTTT. Amino acid sequence: CAISESGKGEEKLFF. The chain is built from TRBV10-3 and TRBJ1-4; D may be TRBD1 (5 bases). Germline-derived CDR1 and CDR2 are ENHRY and SYGVKD. The ends were cut back, 0 bases at V and 8 bases at J, with 13 bases in the middle. The CDR3 extends over 15 amino acids.

The chain recombines TRBV5-1 with TRBJ1-2; D gene unclear. Germline V CDR1 and CDR2: SGHRS, YFSETQ. Trimming took off 6 bases at V and 2 bases at J, with 14 bases between the two ends. There are 14 residues in the CDR3. CDR3 DNA: TGCGCCAGCAAATCCGGGGTGGACAACTATGGCTACACCTTC. Its protein is CASKSGVDNYGYTF.

CDR3 coding DNA: TGCAGCGTGGTAGCGGGTGGGCCAAACAGCGAGCAGTACTTC. This codes for CSVVAGGPNSEQYF. The chain uses TRBV29-1 and TRBJ2-7; TRBD2 aligns across 7 bases. The CDR3 covers 14 residues. Germline V lookup: CDR1 SQVTM, CDR2 ANQGSEA. The J segment lost 6 bases and the V segment lost 6 bases, leaving 14 bases of the junction unmatched.

The chain carries TRBV9 and TRBJ2-2; 10 positions match TRBD2. Germline CDR1 SGDLS, CDR2 YYNGEE. J lost 7 bases, V lost 4 bases, and 7 bases had no gene match. There are 15 residues in the CDR3. The CDR3 DNA reads TGTGCCAGCAGCCAAGCGGGAGGGGTAGGCGGGGAGCTGTTTTTT. This translates into CASSQAGGVGGELFF.

V is TRBV7-2 and J is TRBJ2-1; tentative D call: TRBD1 (6 bases). From germline, CDR1 is SGHTA and CDR2 FQGNSA. The CDR3 is 15 residues long. Trimming removed 4 bases at V and 2 bases at J, with 12 bases between. In DNA form, the CDR3 reads TGTGCCAGCAGCTCCACCGGGACACCCTACAATGAGCAGTTCTTC. Its translation: CASSSTGTPYNEQFF.

The V gene is TRBV5-4, the J gene TRBJ2-2; 10 bases fit TRBD1. The CDR3 runs 16 residues. Germline CDR1 SGHNT, CDR2 YYREEE (reference sequence). Unmatched junction bases numbered 3, after V lost 2 bases and J lost 2 bases. As DNA, the CDR3 is TGTGCCAGCAGCTTCCGGGACAGGGGCAACACCGGGGAGCTGTTTTTT. Encoded protein: CASSFRDRGNTGELFF.

The chain employs TRBV9 and TRBJ2-7, with 11 bases that match TRBD2. The CDR3 loop spans 14 amino acids. J gave up 3 bases and V 4 bases, and 3 bases lay outside the gene matches. CDR1 SGDLS and CDR2 YYNGEE come from the germline V gene. CDR3 loop: CASSPTSGGYEQYF. DNA of the CDR3: TGTGCCAGCAGCCCTACTAGCGGGGGCTACGAGCAGTACTTC.

The chain joins TRBV7-9 to TRBJ2-3; 7 nucleotides line up with TRBD2. The length of the CDR3 is 14 residues. Germline V gene sequence: CDR1 SEHNR, CDR2 FQNEAQ (reference sequence). Unmatched junction bases numbered 4, after V lost 5 bases and J lost 2 bases. The CDR3: CASSPGTNTDTQYF. The CDR3, as DNA: TGTGCCAGCAGCCCCGGGACTAACACAGATACGCAGTATTTT.

The chain combines TRBV7-8 with TRBJ1-3; D call uncertain. CDR3 length equals 14 residues. Trimming pared 6 bases from V and 1 base from J, leaving 10 bases between. The germline V gene has CDR1 SGHVS and CDR2 FQNEAQ. The CDR3 bases are TGTGCCAGCAGTCCAAGCGTATCTGGAAACACCATATATTTT. Translated: CASSPSVSGNTIYF.

The chain employs TRBV28 and TRBJ2-3; 7 bases fit TRBD1. The germline gives CDR1 MDHEN, CDR2 SYDVKM. The CDR3 is 15 residues long. With 6 bases clipped from V and 5 bases from J, the junction kept 11 bases outside the gene matches. The CDR3 DNA follows: TGTGCCAGCAGCATTGGGACAGCGAGGCGAGATACGCAGTATTTT. This translates into CASSIGTARRDTQYF. The full variable domain, in which reference TRBV28 and TRBJ2-3 provide the parts outside the CDR3, is DVKVTQSSRYLVKRTGEKVFLECVQDMDHENMFWYRQDPGLGLRLIYFSYDVKMKEKGDIPEGYSVSREKKERFSLILESASTNQTSMYLCASSIGTARRDTQYFGPGTRLTVL.

The chain combines TRBV6-5 with TRBJ1-1, with no clear D. The germline V gene encodes CDR1 MNHEY and CDR2 SVGAGI. The CDR3 totals 13 residues. V lost 7 bases and J 6 bases, leaving 15 bases between the germline ends. CDR3 nucleotide sequence: TGTGCCAGCACCATCGACCCAGCGGCTGAAGCTTTCTTT. Residues: CASTIDPAAEAFF.

The chain uses TRBV7-9 and TRBJ2-2; possible D gene TRBD1, 5 bases. This CDR3 has 13 amino acids. Trimming left V 1 base short and J 7 bases short, with 7 bases between. Germline V gene data show CDR1 as SEHNR and CDR2 as FQNEAQ (reference sequence). In nucleotides, the CDR3 is TGTGCCAGCAGCTTAGGCCAGGGCGGGGAGCTGTTTTTT. It codes for CASSLGQGGELFF.

The rearrangement uses TRBV7-2 and TRBJ1-3; no firm D call. The ends were cut back, 3 bases at V and 4 bases at J, with 10 bases in the middle. Germline V gene data show CDR1 as SGHTA and CDR2 as FQGNSA. The CDR3 sequence is 14 residues long. CDR3 in DNA: TGTGCCAGCAGCTTGGTGGCAGAAGGAAACACCATATATTTT. This gives the protein CASSLVAEGNTIYF.

The chain has TRBV7-9 and TRBJ2-1; TRBD1 matches at 10 bases. The CDR3 is made up of 15 amino acids. CDR1 is SEHNR and CDR2 is FQNEAQ in the germline V gene (reference sequence). The V gene end was trimmed by 1 base and the J gene end by 10 bases; junction bases not matched to a gene: 7. The CDR3, as DNA: TGTGCCAGCAGCTTAGGCGACAGGGGGCATCGGGAGCAGTTCTTC. As protein: CASSLGDRGHREQFF.

The CDR3: CASRGEGREKLFF. The CDR3 bases are TGTGCCAGCAGAGGGGAGGGAAGGGAAAAACTGTTTTTT. The V and J genes are TRBV2 and TRBJ1-4; a possible D gene is TRBD1 (5 bases). Germline-derived CDR1 and CDR2 are SNHLY and FYNNEI. Trimming removed 6 bases at V and 8 bases at J, with 13 bases between. The CDR3 is 13 amino acids.

This clone has more than one count but fewer than ten. The V gene is TRBV9, the J gene TRBJ2-5; 8 positions match TRBD1. The CDR3 is made up of 14 amino acids. Germline V gene data show CDR1 as SGDLS and CDR2 as YYNGEE. J was trimmed by 5 bases and V by 3 bases; bases with no gene match: 6. CDR3 bases: TGTGCCAGCAGCGCCGACAGGGGTCGGGAGACCCAGTACTTC. This sequence encodes CASSADRGRETQYF.

This clone was counted once. The chain links TRBV29-1 to TRBJ1-2; D perhaps matches TRBD1 (5 bases). Germline V gives CDR1 SQVTM, CDR2 ANQGSEA. The CDR3 contains 12 residues. V was cut by 4 bases and J by 5 bases, with 11 bases left in between. CDR3 in amino acids: CSVAGEGYGYTF. The CDR3 DNA sequence: TGCAGCGTTGCGGGAGAGGGGTATGGCTACACCTTC.

The rearrangement joins TRBV5-6 to TRBJ1-1; 11 nucleotides agree with TRBD1. CDR3 size: 18 residues. Looked up from germline, CDR1 is SGHDT and CDR2 is YYEEEE. Unmatched junction bases numbered 12, after V lost 4 bases and J lost 1 base. The CDR3 spells CASSQGTGGARRNTEAFF. CDR3 bases: TGTGCCAGCAGCCAAGGGACAGGGGGAGCGCGTAGGAACACTGAAGCTTTCTTT.